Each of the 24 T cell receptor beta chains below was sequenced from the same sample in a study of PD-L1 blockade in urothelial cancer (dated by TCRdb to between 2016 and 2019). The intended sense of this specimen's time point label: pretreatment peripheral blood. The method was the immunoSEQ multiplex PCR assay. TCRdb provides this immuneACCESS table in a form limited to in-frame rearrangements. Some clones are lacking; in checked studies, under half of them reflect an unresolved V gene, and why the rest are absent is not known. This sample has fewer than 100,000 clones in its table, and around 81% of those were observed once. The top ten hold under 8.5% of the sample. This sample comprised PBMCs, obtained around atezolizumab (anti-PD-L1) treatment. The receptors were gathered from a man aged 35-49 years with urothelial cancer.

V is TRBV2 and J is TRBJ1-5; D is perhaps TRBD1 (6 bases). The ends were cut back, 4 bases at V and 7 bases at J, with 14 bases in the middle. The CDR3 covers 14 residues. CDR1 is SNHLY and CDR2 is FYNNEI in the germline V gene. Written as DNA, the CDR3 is TGTGCCAGCAGTGGGCAGGGGCTGGGACAGCCCCAGCATTTT. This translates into CASSGQGLGQPQHF.

The CDR3 DNA follows: TGTGCCATCAGTGAAAGCGGTTCGGGCAAAAACATTCAGTACTTC. Residues: CAISESGSGKNIQYF. This chain joins TRBV10-3 and TRBJ2-4; D may be TRBD2 (5 bases). Germline V lookup: CDR1 ENHRY, CDR2 SYGVKD. This CDR3 region has 15 residues. Trimming pared 3 bases from V and 3 bases from J, leaving 12 bases between.

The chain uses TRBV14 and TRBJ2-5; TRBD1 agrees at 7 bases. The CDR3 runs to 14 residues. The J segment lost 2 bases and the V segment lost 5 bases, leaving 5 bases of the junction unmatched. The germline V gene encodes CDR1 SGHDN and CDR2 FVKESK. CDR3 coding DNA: TGTGCCAGCAGCAACGACAGGGTACAAGAGACCCAGTACTTC. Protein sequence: CASSNDRVQETQYF.

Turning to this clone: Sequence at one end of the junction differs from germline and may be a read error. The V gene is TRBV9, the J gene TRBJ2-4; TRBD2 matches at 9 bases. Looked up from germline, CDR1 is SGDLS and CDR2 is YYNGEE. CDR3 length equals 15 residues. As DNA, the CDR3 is TGTGCCAGCAGCCCTATGGGACTAGCCGAAAACATTCAGTACTTC. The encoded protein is CASSPMGLAENIQYF.

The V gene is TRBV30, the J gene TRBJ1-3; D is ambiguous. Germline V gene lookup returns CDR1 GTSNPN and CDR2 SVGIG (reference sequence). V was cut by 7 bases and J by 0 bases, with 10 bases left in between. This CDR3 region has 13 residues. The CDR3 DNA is TGTGCCTCGGTGAGGGTCTCTGGAAACACCATATATTTT. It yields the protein CASVRVSGNTIYF. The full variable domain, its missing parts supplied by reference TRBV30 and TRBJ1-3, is SQTIHQWPATLVQPVGSPLSLECTVEGTSNPNLYWYRQAAGRGLQLLFYSVGIGQISSEVPQNLSASRPQDRQFILSSKKLLLSDSGFYLCASVRVSGNTIYFGEGSWLTVV.

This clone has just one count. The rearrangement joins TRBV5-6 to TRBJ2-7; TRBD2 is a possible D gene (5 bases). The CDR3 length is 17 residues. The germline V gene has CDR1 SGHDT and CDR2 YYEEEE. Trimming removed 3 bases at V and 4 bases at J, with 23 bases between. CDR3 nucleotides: TGTGCCAGCAGCTCCAAGGGTCTGGCGGGCGGTAATTACGAGCAGTACTTC. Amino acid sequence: CASSSKGLAGGNYEQYF.

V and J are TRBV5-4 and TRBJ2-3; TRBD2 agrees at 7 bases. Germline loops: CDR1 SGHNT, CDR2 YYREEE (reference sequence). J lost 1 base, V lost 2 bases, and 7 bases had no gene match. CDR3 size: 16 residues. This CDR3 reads CASSLGGGLRTDTQYF. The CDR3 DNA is TGTGCCAGCAGCTTAGGCGGGGGACTCCGCACAGATACGCAGTATTTT.

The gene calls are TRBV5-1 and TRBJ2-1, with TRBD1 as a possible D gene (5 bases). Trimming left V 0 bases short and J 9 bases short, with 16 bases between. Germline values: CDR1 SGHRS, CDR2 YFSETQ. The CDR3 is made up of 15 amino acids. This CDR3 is CASSLGVPDQGEQFF. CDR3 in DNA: TGCGCCAGCAGCTTGGGGGTCCCCGACCAGGGTGAGCAGTTCTTC.

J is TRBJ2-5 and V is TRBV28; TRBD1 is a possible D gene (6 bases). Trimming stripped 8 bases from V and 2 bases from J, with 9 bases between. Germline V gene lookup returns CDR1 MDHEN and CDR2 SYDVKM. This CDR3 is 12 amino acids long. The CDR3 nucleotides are TGTGCCAGCGGGGGCAGACAAGAGACCCAGTACTTC. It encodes CASGGRQETQYF.

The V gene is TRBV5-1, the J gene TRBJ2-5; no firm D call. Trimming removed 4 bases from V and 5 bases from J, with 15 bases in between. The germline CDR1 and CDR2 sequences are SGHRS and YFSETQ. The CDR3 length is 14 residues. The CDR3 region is CASSTSPPPETQYF. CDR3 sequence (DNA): TGCGCCAGCAGCACCAGTCCCCCCCCGGAGACCCAGTACTTC.

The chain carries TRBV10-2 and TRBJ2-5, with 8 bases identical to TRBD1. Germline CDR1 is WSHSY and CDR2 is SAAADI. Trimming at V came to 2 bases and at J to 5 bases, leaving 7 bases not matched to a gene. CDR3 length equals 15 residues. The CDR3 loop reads CASSEGVRGHETQYF. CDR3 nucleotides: TGCGCCAGCAGTGAGGGAGTCAGGGGGCATGAGACCCAGTACTTC.

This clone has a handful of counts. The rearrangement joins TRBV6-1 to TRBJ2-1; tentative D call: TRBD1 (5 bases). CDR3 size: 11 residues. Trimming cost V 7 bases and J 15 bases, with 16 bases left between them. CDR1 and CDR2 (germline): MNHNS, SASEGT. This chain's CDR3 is CASIVRGFAFF. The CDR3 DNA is TGTGCCAGCATCGTAAGGGGATTCGCGTTCTTC.

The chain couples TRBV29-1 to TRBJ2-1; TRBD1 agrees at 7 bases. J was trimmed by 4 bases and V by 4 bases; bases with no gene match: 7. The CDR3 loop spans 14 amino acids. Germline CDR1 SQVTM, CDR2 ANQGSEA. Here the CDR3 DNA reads TGCAGCGTTGGAATAGGGGGCTTTTACAATGAGCAGTTCTTC. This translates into CSVGIGGFYNEQFF.

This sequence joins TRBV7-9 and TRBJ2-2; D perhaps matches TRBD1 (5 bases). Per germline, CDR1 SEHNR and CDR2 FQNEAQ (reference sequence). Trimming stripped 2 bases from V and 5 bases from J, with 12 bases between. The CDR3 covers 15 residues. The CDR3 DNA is TGTGCCAGCAGCTTACAGGGAAGTCTGACCGGGGAGCTGTTTTTT. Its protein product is CASSLQGSLTGELFF.

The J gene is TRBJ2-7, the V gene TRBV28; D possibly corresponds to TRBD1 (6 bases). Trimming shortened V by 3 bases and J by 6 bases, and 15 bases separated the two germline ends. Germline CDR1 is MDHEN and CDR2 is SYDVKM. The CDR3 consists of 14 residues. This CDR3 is CASSFLQGRSEQYF. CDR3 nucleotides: TGTGCCAGCAGTTTCCTGCAGGGGCGCTCCGAGCAGTACTTC.

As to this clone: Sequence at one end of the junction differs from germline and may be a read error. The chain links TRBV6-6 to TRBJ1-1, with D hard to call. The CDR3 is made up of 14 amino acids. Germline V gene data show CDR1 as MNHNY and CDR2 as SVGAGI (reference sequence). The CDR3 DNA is TGTGCCAGCAGTTACCCTGGTGAGGGTTCTGATGCTTTCTTT. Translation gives CASSYPGEGSDAFF.

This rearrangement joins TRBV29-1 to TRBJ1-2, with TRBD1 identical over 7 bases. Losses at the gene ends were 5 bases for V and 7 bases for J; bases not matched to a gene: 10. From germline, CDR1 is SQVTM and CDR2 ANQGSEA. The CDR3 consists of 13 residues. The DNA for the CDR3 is TGCAGCGTTCCTGGACAGGCACCCGGTGGCTACACCTTC. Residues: CSVPGQAPGGYTF. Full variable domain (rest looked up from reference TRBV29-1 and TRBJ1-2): SAVISQKPSRDICQRGTSLTIQCQVDSQVTMMFWYRQQPGQSLTLIATANQGSEATYESGFVIDKFPISRPNLTFSTLTVSNMSPEDSSIYLCSVPGQAPGGYTFGSGTRLTVV.

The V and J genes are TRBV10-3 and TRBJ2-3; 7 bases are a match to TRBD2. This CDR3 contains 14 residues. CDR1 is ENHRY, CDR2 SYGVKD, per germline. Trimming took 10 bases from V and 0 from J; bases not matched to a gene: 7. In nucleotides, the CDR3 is TGTGCCACACAACGGGAGGTTAGCACAGATACGCAGTATTTT. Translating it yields CATQREVSTDTQYF.

This CDR3 reads CATSILDGGTQYF. The CDR3 nucleotides are TGTGCCACCTCCATCCTCGACGGAGGGACCCAGTACTTC. The chain employs TRBV9 and TRBJ2-5; TRBD2 is a possible D gene (5 bases). Germline CDR1 reads SGDLS; CDR2 reads YYNGEE. The CDR3 contains 13 residues. V was cut by 9 bases and J by 7 bases, with 19 bases left in between.

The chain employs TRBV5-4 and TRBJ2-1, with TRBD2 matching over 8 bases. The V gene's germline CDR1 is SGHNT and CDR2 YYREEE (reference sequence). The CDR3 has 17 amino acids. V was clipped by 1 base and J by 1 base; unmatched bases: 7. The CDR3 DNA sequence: TGTGCCAGCAGCTTGTCTCAGCGGGAGATATCCTACAATGAGCAGTTCTTC. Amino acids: CASSLSQREISYNEQFF.

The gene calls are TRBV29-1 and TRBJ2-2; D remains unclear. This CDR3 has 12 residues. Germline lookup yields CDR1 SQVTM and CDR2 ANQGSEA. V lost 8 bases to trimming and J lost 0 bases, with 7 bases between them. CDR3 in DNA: TGCAGCCTGAGAACGAACACCGGGGAGCTGTTTTTT. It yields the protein CSLRTNTGELFF.

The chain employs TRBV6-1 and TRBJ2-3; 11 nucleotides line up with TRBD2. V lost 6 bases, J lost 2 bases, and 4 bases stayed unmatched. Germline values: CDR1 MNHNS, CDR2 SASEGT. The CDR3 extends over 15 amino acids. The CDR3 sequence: CASRLTSGITDTQYF. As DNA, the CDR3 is TGTGCCAGCAGATTGACTAGCGGGATCACAGATACGCAGTATTTT.

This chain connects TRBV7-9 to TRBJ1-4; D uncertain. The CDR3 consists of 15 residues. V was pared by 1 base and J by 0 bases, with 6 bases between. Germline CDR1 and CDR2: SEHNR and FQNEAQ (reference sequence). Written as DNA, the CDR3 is TGTGCCAGCAGCTTAGACAAGACAACTAATGAAAAACTGTTTTTT. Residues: CASSLDKTTNEKLFF.

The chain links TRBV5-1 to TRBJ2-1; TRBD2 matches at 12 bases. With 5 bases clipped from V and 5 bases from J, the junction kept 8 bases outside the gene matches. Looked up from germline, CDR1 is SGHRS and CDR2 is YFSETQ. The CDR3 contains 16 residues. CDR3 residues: CASSSILAGGDNEQFF. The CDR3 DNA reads TGCGCCAGCAGTAGTATCCTAGCGGGAGGGGACAATGAGCAGTTCTTC.